The source of this T cell receptor (beta chain) is a study of blood T cell repertoires in COVID-19. In the source study's methods: Scientists estimated how many nucleated cells there were by amplifying reference gene primers. TCRdb's copy holds only in-frame clones and misses some; the assay was immunoSEQ multiplex PCR. From that table come the V and J calls and clone size; the DNA was used to work out D and trimming. This sample has around 200,000 clones, with 87% found just once. The CDR3 sequence is 14 residues long. Trimming took 5 bases from V and 7 from J; bases not matched to a gene: 9. The germline gives CDR1 SGHAT, CDR2 FQNNGV.

This clonotype was obtained from a man between 40 and 49 years old with active or convalescent COVID-19. J is TRBJ2-7 and V is TRBV11-2, with 9 bases that match TRBD1. The sequencing input was peripheral blood. The CDR3 here is CASSASQGAQEQYF. As DNA, the CDR3 is TGTGCCAGCAGCGCCTCACAGGGGGCGCAAGAGCAGTACTTC.